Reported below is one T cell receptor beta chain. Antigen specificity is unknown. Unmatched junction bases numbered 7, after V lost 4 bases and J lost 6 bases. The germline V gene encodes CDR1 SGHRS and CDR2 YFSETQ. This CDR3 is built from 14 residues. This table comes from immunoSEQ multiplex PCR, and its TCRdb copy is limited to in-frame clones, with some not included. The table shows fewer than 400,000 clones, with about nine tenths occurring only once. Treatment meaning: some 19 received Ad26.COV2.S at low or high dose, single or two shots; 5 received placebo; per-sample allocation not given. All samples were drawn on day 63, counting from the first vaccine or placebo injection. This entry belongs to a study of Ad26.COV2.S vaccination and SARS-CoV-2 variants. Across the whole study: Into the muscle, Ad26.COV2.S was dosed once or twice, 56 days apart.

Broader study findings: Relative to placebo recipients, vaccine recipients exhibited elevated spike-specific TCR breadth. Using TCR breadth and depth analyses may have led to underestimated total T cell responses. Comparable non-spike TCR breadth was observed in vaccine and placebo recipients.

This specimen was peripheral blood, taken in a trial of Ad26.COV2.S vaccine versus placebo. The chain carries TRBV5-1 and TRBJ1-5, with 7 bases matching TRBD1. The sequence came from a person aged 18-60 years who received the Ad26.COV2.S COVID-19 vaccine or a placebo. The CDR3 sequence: CASSPGRGVQPQHF. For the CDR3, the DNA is TGCGCCAGCAGCCCCGGCAGGGGGGTTCAGCCCCAGCATTTT.